This TCR beta chain emerged from a study of cytomegalovirus exposure and HLA in healthy donors. On the study more broadly: Early released data comprised around 79 million unique TCRs from HLA-typed donors.

The CDR3 is made up of 15 amino acids. Trimming took 0 bases from V and 1 from J, leaving 10 bases between them. From germline, CDR1 is SGHRS and CDR2 YFSETQ. The PCR was carried out with 60 Vbeta primers and 13 Jbeta primers. The protocol was immunoSEQ multiplex PCR, while the TCRdb copy is restricted to in-frame clones and leaves out a portion. The sample consists of roughly 180,000 clones, roughly 85% of them appearing once. Study-level findings and limits: In a later analysis, V- and J-gene trimming of beta chains associated with a DCLRE1C missense variant, replicated independently. In an earlier analysis, productive rearrangement rates for most beta V segments clustered near 87% or 30%.

To note about this clone: The antigen remains unidentified.

The TCR comes from a boy under 10 years old in good health and CMV-seronegative. The V call is TRBV5-1, the J call TRBJ1-1; tentative D call: TRBD1 (5 bases). Sequencing was performed on PBMCs. This chain's CDR3 is CASSLESGQNTEAFF. DNA for the CDR3: TGCGCCAGCAGCTTGGAATCTGGACAGAACACTGAAGCTTTCTTT.